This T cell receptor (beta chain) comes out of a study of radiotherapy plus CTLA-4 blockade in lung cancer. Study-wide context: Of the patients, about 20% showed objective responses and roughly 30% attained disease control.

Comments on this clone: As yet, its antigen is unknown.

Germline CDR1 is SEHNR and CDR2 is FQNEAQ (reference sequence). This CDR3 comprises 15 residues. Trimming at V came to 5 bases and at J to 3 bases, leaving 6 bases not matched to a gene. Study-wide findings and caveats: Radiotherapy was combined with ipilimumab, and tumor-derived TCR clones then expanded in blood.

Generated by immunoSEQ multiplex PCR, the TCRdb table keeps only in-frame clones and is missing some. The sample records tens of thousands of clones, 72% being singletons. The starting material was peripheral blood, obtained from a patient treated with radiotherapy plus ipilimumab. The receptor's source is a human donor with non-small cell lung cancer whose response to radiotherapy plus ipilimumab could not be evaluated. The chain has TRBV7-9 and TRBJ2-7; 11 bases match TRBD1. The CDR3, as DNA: TGTGCCAGCAGCCCGCCGGGGACAGGGGGCTACGAGCAGTACTTC. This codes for CASSPPGTGGYEQYF. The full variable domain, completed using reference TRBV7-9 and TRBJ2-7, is DTGVSQNPRHKITKRGQNVTFRCDPISEHNRLYWYRQTLGQGPEFLTYFQNEAQLEKSRLLSDRFSAERPKGSFSTLEIQRTEQGDSAMYLCASSPPGTGGYEQYFGPGTRLTVT.